The sample holds a few counts of the clone carrying this TCR beta chain. Its antigen remains unidentified. The data belong to a study of T-cell memory formation after mild COVID-19. Study-wide results and limits: Some SARS-CoV-2-responding clones were already detected in memory before infection.

A single record per CDR3 protein comes from TCRdb applying MiXCR to the 5' RACE reads. Of almost 550,000 distinct CDR3 sequences detected, around 21% appear once; the ten largest clones hold around 12%. CDR3 length: 15 amino acids. V was trimmed by 5 bases and J by 6 bases, leaving 16 bases between them. Germline V CDR1 and CDR2: SGHTA, FQGNSA. V and J are TRBV7-2 and TRBJ2-2, with D possibly being TRBD1 (5 bases). The sequence came from an adult woman who had mild COVID-19 (a few samples of this study predate the infection). Cell type and time point are not known. Input material: PBMCs or a T cell subset sorted from them (not recorded which). The CDR3 is CASSLTGHGAGELFF. As DNA, the CDR3 is TGTGCCAGCAGCCTAACAGGTCATGGCGCCGGGGAGCTGTTTTTT.